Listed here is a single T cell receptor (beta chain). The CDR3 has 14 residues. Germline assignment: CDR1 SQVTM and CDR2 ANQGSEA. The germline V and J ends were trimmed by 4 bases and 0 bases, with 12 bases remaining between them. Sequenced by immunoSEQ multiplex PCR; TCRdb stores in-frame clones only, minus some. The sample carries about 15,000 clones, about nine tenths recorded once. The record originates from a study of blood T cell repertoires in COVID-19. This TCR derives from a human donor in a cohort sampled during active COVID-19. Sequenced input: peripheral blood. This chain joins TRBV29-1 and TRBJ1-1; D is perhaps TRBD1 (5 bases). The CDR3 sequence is CSVAQGGLNTEAFF. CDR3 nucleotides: TGCAGCGTTGCTCAGGGCGGATTGAACACTGAAGCTTTCTTT.